The 12 T cell receptor beta chains given below trace back to one sample, sequenced in a study of blood T cell repertoires in COVID-19. Data came from immunoSEQ multiplex PCR; TCRdb stores just in-frame clones and leaves some out. The data show just under 70,000 clones, with approximately 90% seen just once and over 7.5% held by the top ten. The sequenced material came from peripheral blood. The receptors here all came from a man aged 25-40 years with acute or convalescent COVID-19.

The chain combines TRBV9 with TRBJ2-7; no firm D call. V lost 0 bases to trimming and J lost 5 bases, with 18 bases between them. The CDR3 sequence is 16 residues long. CDR1 and CDR2 from the germline V gene are SGDLS and YYNGEE. In DNA, the CDR3 is TGTGCCAGCAGCGTAGACATAACCGCTCCACACAACGAGCAGTACTTC. Its translation is CASSVDITAPHNEQYF.

V usage is TRBV3-1 (or the pseudogene TRBV3-2) and J usage is TRBJ2-1, with TRBD1 identical over 12 bases. Per the germline V gene, CDR1 is LGHDT and CDR2 is YNNKEL (reference sequence). The CDR3 has 17 amino acids. After removal of 0 bases from V and 8 bases from J, the junction contained 8 bases not matched to a gene. CDR3 bases: TGTGCCAGCAGCCAAGAGGAGGGACAGGGGGCGAGGGATGAGCAGTTCTTC. Protein: CASSQEEGQGARDEQFF.

This clone was counted only a few times. J is TRBJ2-3 and V is TRBV28; 10 nucleotides line up with TRBD1. V lost 5 bases to trimming and J lost 3 bases; unmatched junction nucleotides: 5. Germline CDR1 MDHEN, CDR2 SYDVKM. This CDR3 is built from 15 residues. In nucleotides, the CDR3 is TGTGCCAGCAGTCCCGGACAGGGGGAAACAGATACGCAGTATTTT. Translating it yields CASSPGQGETDTQYF.

This clone occurred a few times. The V call is TRBV28, the J call TRBJ1-5; 7 bases agree with TRBD1. J gave up 4 bases and V 6 bases, and 9 bases lay outside the gene matches. The germline gives CDR1 MDHEN, CDR2 SYDVKM. CDR3 length: 15 amino acids. CDR3 bases: TGTGCCAGCAGCCAAGGGGGCGCAAGGAATCAGCCCCAGCATTTT. Translating it yields CASSQGGARNQPQHF. Full variable domain (rest looked up from reference TRBV28 and TRBJ1-5): DVKVTQSSRYLVKRTGEKVFLECVQDMDHENMFWYRQDPGLGLRLIYFSYDVKMKEKGDIPEGYSVSREKKERFSLILESASTNQTSMYLCASSQGGARNQPQHFGDGTRLSIL.

This clone is medium-sized in the sample. V gene TRBV19 combines with J gene TRBJ1-4; maybe TRBD1 (6 bases). Per germline, CDR1 LNHDA and CDR2 SQIVND (reference sequence). Deletions cut 6 bases from V and 3 bases from J, with 17 bases between. The CDR3 loop spans 16 amino acids. CDR3 in amino acids: CASSGYGGHPNEKLFF. For the CDR3, the DNA is TGTGCCAGTAGCGGTTATGGGGGACACCCTAATGAAAAACTGTTTTTT.

J is TRBJ1-2 and V is TRBV21-1; no check of the table's D call, TRBD1, against the DNA was made. TRBV21-1 is described as a pseudogene. There are 16 residues in the CDR3. The CDR3 loop reads CASSTITGHSNYGYTF. The CDR3, as DNA: TGTGCCAGCAGCACCATAACCGGACATAGTAACTATGGCTACACCTTC.

V gene TRBV27 combines with J gene TRBJ2-7; 9 bases match TRBD1. This CDR3 is 14 amino acids long. After removal of 6 bases from V and 4 bases from J, the junction contained 7 bases not matched to a gene. Germline V gene data show CDR1 as MNHEY and CDR2 as SMNVEV (reference sequence). CDR3 region: CASSRDRDGYEQYF. DNA of the CDR3: TGTGCCAGCAGCCGGGACAGGGACGGTTACGAGCAGTACTTC.

The chain couples TRBV6-6 to TRBJ2-6, with 10 bases identical to TRBD1. CDR1 is MNHNY and CDR2 is SVGAGI in the germline V gene (reference sequence). This CDR3 is 15 amino acids long. The V gene end was trimmed by 7 bases and the J gene end by 4 bases; junction bases not matched to a gene: 4. Written as DNA, the CDR3 is TGTGCCAGCATCGGACAGGGGGTCGGGGCCAACGTCCTGACTTTC. Its protein is CASIGQGVGANVLTF.

The CDR3 region has the DNA TGTGCCAGCAGTTTCGAGACAGGGGCCCAGCATTTT. Translation gives CASSFETGAQHF. The chain combines TRBV12-3 or TRBV12-4 with TRBJ1-5; TRBD1 matches at 8 bases. J gave up 11 bases and V 3 bases, and 3 bases lay outside the gene matches. The CDR3 runs to 12 residues.

The V gene is TRBV11-2, the J gene TRBJ2-1, with 8 bases identical to TRBD2. The CDR3 spans 14 residues. The junction had 7 bases not matched to a gene; V was cut back by 6 bases and J by 6 bases. CDR1 and CDR2 (germline): SGHAT, FQNNGV. This chain's CDR3 is CASSPGTSGNEQFF. Written as DNA, the CDR3 is TGTGCCAGCAGTCCCGGGACTAGTGGCAATGAGCAGTTCTTC.

The gene calls are TRBV6-2 or TRBV6-3 and TRBJ2-4; 7 nucleotides line up with TRBD1. This CDR3 is built from 15 residues. With V trimmed by 2 bases and J by 6 bases, 7 bases remained unmatched. The germline gives CDR1 MNHEY, CDR2 SVGEGT. CDR3 DNA: TGTGCCAGCAGTTACGCCTCCCGACAGGGAAACATTCAGTACTTC. This sequence encodes CASSYASRQGNIQYF.

The chain employs TRBV5-1 and TRBJ1-3; D is unclear. CDR3 length equals 14 residues. From germline, CDR1 is SGHRS and CDR2 YFSETQ. V dropped 2 bases and J dropped 0 bases, with 6 bases sitting between them. The CDR3 nucleotides are TGCGCCAGCAGCTTTTCGAGCTCTGGAAACACCATATATTTT. This gives the protein CASSFSSSGNTIYF.